Described below is a single TCR beta chain sequence and its context. Its antigen is not known. This CDR3 has 10 amino acids. V dropped 7 bases and J dropped 9 bases, with 9 bases sitting between them. In germline, CDR1 is LNHDA, CDR2 SQIVND (reference sequence). This table comes from immunoSEQ multiplex PCR, and its TCRdb copy is limited to in-frame clones, with some not included. The sample carries approximately 87,000 clones, approximately 92% recorded once. This specimen belongs to a study of OX40 agonist ivuxolimab in advanced cancers. Study conclusions and caveats: Among T cells, CD8+ cells averaged more expanded clones than CD4+ cells. Dosing at 0.1 to 3.0 mg/kg was accompanied by clonal expansion of CD4+ and CD8+ blood T cells by week 6.

This sequence originates from an adult with an advanced solid tumor such as melanoma, head and neck, liver or kidney cancer. The specimen was CD4+ or CD8+ T cells sorted from blood, collected in a trial of the OX40 agonist ivuxolimab. This chain uses TRBV19 with TRBJ1-2; D is ambiguous. The CDR3 protein is CASKSDSYTF. CDR3 DNA: TGTGCCAGTAAAAGTGATAGCTACACCTTC.